This T cell receptor beta chain was captured in a study of T cell repertoires in ileal Crohn's disease. Notes on the study in general: High-frequency clones were more common in sorted CD8 than CD4 cells.

On this clone: The target antigen is unknown.

CDR1 and CDR2 from the germline V gene are SGHRS and YFSETQ. V lost 0 bases and J 9 bases, leaving 7 bases between the germline ends. The CDR3 consists of 12 residues. Approximately 550 nanograms of biopsy DNA per sample underwent TCRB immunosequencing. TCRdb keeps only in-frame clones here, not all; method: immunoSEQ multiplex PCR. The sample lists 5,300 or so clones, approximately 84% occurring once. Time point: neoterminal ileum biopsy at postoperative endoscopy, about 6 months after surgery. Sequences were obtained from ileal tissue. The sequence came from an adult with Crohn's disease. The rearrangement links TRBV5-1 to TRBJ2-1; no reliable D call. For the CDR3, the DNA is TGCGCCAGCAGCTTGGCGAGCGTTGAGCAGTTCTTC. It translates to CASSLASVEQFF.